Given below is one T cell receptor beta chain in context. This sample is drawn from a study of early T cells in non-severe SARS-CoV-2 infection. Looking at the study overall: Sequencing input comprised bulk RNA from unsorted whole blood; chain pairing was not available.

Individual cDNA molecules each received unique molecular identifiers attached to them. TCRdb reprocessed the 5' RACE reads with MiXCR, giving one entry per CDR3 protein. The data show over 85,000 distinct CDR3 sequences, with about 12% seen just once and approximately 4% held by the top ten. The V gene's germline CDR1 is MGHDK and CDR2 SYGVNS. Deletions cut 2 bases from V and 1 base from J, with 2 bases between. The CDR3 sequence is 13 residues long. This sample comprised whole blood, obtained at baseline. The origin of this receptor is an adult who was a healthcare worker with PCR-confirmed SARS-CoV-2 infection or an uninfected control (not recorded which). The rearrangement uses TRBV25-1 and TRBJ2-2; the D is unclear. DNA of the CDR3: TGTGCCAGCAGTGAAGGGAACACCGGGGAGCTGTTTTTT. Protein: CASSEGNTGELFF.